The clone carrying this T cell receptor (beta chain) came up many times. A read error is possible here, since a much larger clone lies one base away. The sample comes from a study of Graves' ophthalmopathy and Graves' hyperthyroidism. The CDR3 loop spans 13 amino acids. CDR1 is ENHRY, CDR2 SYGVKD, per germline. Transcripts of RNA were the source for amplifying TCR beta CDR3 regions. Second-round multiplex PCR came after a first-round RT-PCR that employed HTBI primers. TCRdb fed the multiplex PCR reads into MiXCR, producing one record per CDR3 protein. The sample includes 500,000 to 700,000 distinct CDR3 sequences, less than 45% of them seen just once.

The TCR sequence derives from an adult man with Graves' hyperthyroidism. This chain connects TRBV10-3 to TRBJ2-7, with TRBD1 identical over 8 bases. Sequencing was carried out using peripheral blood or thyroid tissue (not recorded which). This CDR3 is CAISGDRGYEQHF. Written as DNA, the CDR3 is TGTGCCATCAGTGGCGACAGGGGCTACGAGCAGCACTTC.